A single sample is the source of the 25 T cell receptor beta chains below, sequenced in a study of shared clonotypes between healthy human individuals. The table came from immunoSEQ multiplex PCR; TCRdb's copy has only in-frame clones and leaves some out. The data hold 450,000 to 550,000 clones, with about four fifths observed a single time. Sequencing input: PBMCs. These receptor sequences come from a woman aged 40 to 50 in good health. Some clones in this sample may be carry-over from other donors' samples.

The CDR3 DNA reads as TGTGCCAGCAGTTTACGTCGACCAACAGATACGCAGTATTTT. Its translation: CASSLRRPTDTQYF. This chain joins TRBV27 and TRBJ2-3; no definite D call. Trimming stripped 2 bases from V and 3 bases from J, with 9 bases between. CDR1 and CDR2 from the germline V gene are MNHEY and SMNVEV (reference sequence). The CDR3 length is 14 residues.

V gene TRBV14 combines with J gene TRBJ1-1, with D possibly matching TRBD1 (6 bases). The CDR3 sequence is 15 residues long. Germline CDR1 reads SGHDN; CDR2 reads FVKESK. Trimming shortened V by 1 base and J by 1 base, and 10 bases separated the two germline ends. The CDR3, as DNA: TGTGCCAGCAGCCAAGGTCCCAGGGGGAACACTGAAGCTTTCTTT. The encoded protein is CASSQGPRGNTEAFF.

The chain recombines TRBV15 with TRBJ1-5, with 8 bases lining up with TRBD1. Looked up from germline, CDR1 is LNHNV and CDR2 is YYDKDF (reference sequence). V was clipped by 3 bases and J by 1 base; unmatched bases: 2. The CDR3 sequence is 15 residues long. CDR3 bases: TGTGCCACCAGCAGCCGGACAGGGAGCAATCAGCCCCAGCATTTT. Protein: CATSSRTGSNQPQHF.

This clone was recorded a few times. This chain links TRBV6-1 with TRBJ1-2; D uncertain. This CDR3 region has 12 residues. Germline CDR1 and CDR2: MNHNS and SASEGT. The V end was cut by 10 bases, the J end by 6 bases, with 15 bases between. The CDR3 here is CAILLQGHGYTF. CDR3 nucleotides: TGTGCCATCCTCCTCCAAGGGCATGGCTACACCTTC.

The genes are TRBV15 and TRBJ2-2; D may be TRBD2 (5 bases). This CDR3 has 13 residues. Germline CDR1 reads LNHNV; CDR2 reads YYDKDF (reference sequence). Trimming removed 8 bases from V and 7 bases from J, with 14 bases in between. The CDR3 sequence is CATSRVSGGELFF. CDR3 nucleotide sequence: TGTGCCACCTCGCGGGTCTCGGGCGGGGAGCTGTTTTTT.

This clone was detected only once. The V call is TRBV29-1, the J call TRBJ1-2, with 12 bases matching TRBD1. The germline V gene has CDR1 SQVTM and CDR2 ANQGSEA. With 4 bases clipped from V and 8 bases from J, the junction kept 5 bases outside the gene matches. The length of the CDR3 is 13 residues. CDR3 bases: TGCAGCGTTGTCCGGGACAGGGGGCTCGGCTACACCTTC. It is translated as CSVVRDRGLGYTF.

This clone came up a few times. The rearrangement links TRBV6-5 to TRBJ2-7; D possibly corresponds to TRBD2 (5 bases). Per the germline V gene, CDR1 is MNHEY and CDR2 is SVGAGI. The V and J ends lost 0 bases and 5 bases respectively, with 14 bases between them. The CDR3 is made up of 15 amino acids. The CDR3 region has the DNA TGTGCCAGCAGTTACTCGAGTGGGAGCTACAACGAGCAGTACTTC. Amino acids: CASSYSSGSYNEQYF.

This clone was counted a few times. V usage is TRBV28 and J usage is TRBJ1-5; no clear D. CDR1 MDHEN and CDR2 SYDVKM come from the germline V gene. Trimming took off 6 bases at V and 0 bases at J, with 6 bases between the two ends. This CDR3 has 13 residues. CDR3 in amino acids: CASSPGSNQPQHF. Written as DNA, the CDR3 is TGTGCCAGCAGCCCCGGTAGCAATCAGCCCCAGCATTTT.

The V call is TRBV28, the J call TRBJ2-7, with D perhaps being TRBD1 or TRBD2 (6 bases each). Trimming took off 3 bases at V and 2 bases at J, with 11 bases between the two ends. CDR3 size: 14 residues. Germline values: CDR1 MDHEN, CDR2 SYDVKM. CDR3 bases: TGTGCCAGCAGTTTTCCCGGGGGCGCCTACGAGCAGTACTTC. Its translation is CASSFPGGAYEQYF.

V and J are TRBV2 and TRBJ1-5; unclear D gene. Germline V gene data show CDR1 as SNHLY and CDR2 as FYNNEI. V gave up 4 bases and J gave up 5 bases, with 9 bases separating them. The CDR3 sequence is 13 residues long. The CDR3 loop reads CASSGRVDQPQHF. The CDR3 nucleotides are TGTGCCAGCAGTGGGAGGGTTGATCAGCCCCAGCATTTT.

The genes are TRBV5-1 and TRBJ1-1, with D tentatively TRBD1 (6 bases). Germline V CDR1 and CDR2: SGHRS, YFSETQ. The V end lost 2 bases, the J end lost 4 bases, and 9 bases lay between the germline ends. The CDR3 runs 13 residues. CDR3 sequence: CASSFVDSTEAFF. Here the CDR3 DNA reads TGCGCCAGCAGCTTCGTGGACAGCACTGAAGCTTTCTTT.

The gene calls are TRBV28 and TRBJ2-7; TRBD2 is a possible D gene (6 bases). This CDR3 is built from 13 residues. V lost 3 bases and J lost 2, with 8 bases in between. The germline V gene encodes CDR1 MDHEN and CDR2 SYDVKM. The CDR3, as DNA: TGTGCCAGCAGTTTGCGGGGTACCTACGAGCAGTACTTC. Amino acid sequence: CASSLRGTYEQYF. The whole variable domain, filled in from reference TRBV28 and TRBJ2-7, reads DVKVTQSSRYLVKRTGEKVFLECVQDMDHENMFWYRQDPGLGLRLIYFSYDVKMKEKGDIPEGYSVSREKKERFSLILESASTNQTSMYLCASSLRGTYEQYFGPGTRLTVT.

The CDR3 reads CASEDRGLSYEQYF. The CDR3 coding sequence is TGTGCCAGTGAAGACAGGGGCCTCTCCTACGAGCAGTACTTC. The chain combines TRBV6-1 with TRBJ2-7; 8 bases agree with TRBD1. Looked up from germline, CDR1 is MNHNS and CDR2 is SASEGT. This CDR3 has 14 residues. The J segment lost 0 bases and the V segment lost 9 bases, leaving 7 bases of the junction unmatched.

V gene TRBV28 combines with J gene TRBJ2-5; D remains unclear. CDR3 length: 16 residues. Germline CDR1 reads MDHEN; CDR2 reads SYDVKM. V lost 1 base to trimming and J lost 4 bases, with 16 bases between them. CDR3 sequence reads: CASSLLPRNQLETQYF. The CDR3 DNA is TGTGCCAGCAGTTTATTGCCCAGGAACCAACTAGAGACCCAGTACTTC.

The chain is built from TRBV11-2 and TRBJ2-1, with D possibly being TRBD1 or TRBD2 (5 bases each). This CDR3 is built from 15 residues. V was pared by 0 bases and J by 2 bases, with 8 bases between. Germline CDR1 SGHAT, CDR2 FQNNGV. The CDR3 reads CASSLDTGPYNEQFF. CDR3 DNA sequence: TGTGCCAGCAGCTTAGATACGGGACCCTACAATGAGCAGTTCTTC.

V gene TRBV6-5 combines with J gene TRBJ1-2, with TRBD1 matching over 9 bases. J was trimmed by 2 bases and V by 4 bases; bases with no gene match: 5. The germline V gene encodes CDR1 MNHEY and CDR2 SVGAGI. The CDR3 runs 15 residues. The CDR3 reads CASSSRDRVNYGYTF. CDR3 sequence (DNA): TGTGCCAGCAGTTCCCGGGACAGGGTGAACTATGGCTACACCTTC.

The chain employs TRBV10-2 and TRBJ2-7; 7 nucleotides align to TRBD2. J gave up 4 bases and V 0 bases, and 6 bases lay outside the gene matches. There are 15 residues in the CDR3. Germline V lookup: CDR1 WSHSY, CDR2 SAAADI. CDR3 coding DNA: TGCGCCAGCAGTGAGTCGGCTAGCGGAAAATACGAGCAGTACTTC. Translated, it gives CASSESASGKYEQYF.

This clone was observed a single time. The gene calls are TRBV6-6 and TRBJ2-7; maybe TRBD1 (6 bases). V gave up 2 bases and J gave up 2 bases, with 13 bases separating them. Germline V gene sequence: CDR1 MNHNY, CDR2 SVGAGI (reference sequence). CDR3 length equals 15 residues. The CDR3: CASSYGAGVTYEQYF. The DNA of the CDR3 is TGTGCCAGCAGTTACGGGGCAGGGGTAACCTACGAGCAGTACTTC.

V and J are TRBV10-1 and TRBJ2-7; 7 bases align to TRBD1. This CDR3 comprises 15 residues. V shed 4 bases and J 2 bases; nucleotides not matched to a gene: 8. Germline CDR1 is WNHNN and CDR2 is SYGVQD (reference sequence). In nucleotides, the CDR3 is TGCGCCAGCAGTGGTTCCGGGACAGCCGCCTACGAGCAGTACTTC. Its translation: CASSGSGTAAYEQYF.

The CDR3 loop reads CASKLAASNEQFF. For the CDR3, the DNA is TGTGCCAGCAAGCTAGCGGCCTCCAATGAGCAGTTCTTC. This chain joins TRBV5-6 and TRBJ2-1, with TRBD2 matching over 7 bases. CDR1 is SGHDT and CDR2 is YYEEEE in the germline V gene. Trimming at V came to 6 bases and at J to 6 bases, leaving 6 bases not matched to a gene. The CDR3 has 13 amino acids.

The chain is built from TRBV6-1 and TRBJ2-2; weak D call: TRBD2 (5 bases). The CDR3 totals 14 residues. Trimming shortened V by 1 base and J by 3 bases, and 6 bases separated the two germline ends. Germline-derived CDR1 and CDR2 are MNHNS and SASEGT. CDR3 residues: CASSEVRDTGELFF. CDR3 DNA sequence: TGTGCCAGCAGTGAAGTGAGGGACACCGGGGAGCTGTTTTTT.

The chain recombines TRBV5-1 with TRBJ1-1, with D unresolved. Trimming removed 4 bases from V and 5 bases from J, with 18 bases in between. Germline CDR1 and CDR2: SGHRS and YFSETQ. This CDR3 has 15 amino acids. The CDR3 sequence is CASSPQTSRGTEAFF. The CDR3 region has the DNA TGCGCCAGCAGCCCCCAGACATCCCGAGGGACTGAAGCTTTCTTT.

The chain is built from TRBV18 and TRBJ2-7; 8 bases agree with TRBD1. CDR1 and CDR2 (germline): KGHSH, LQKENI. This CDR3 region has 14 residues. Losses at the gene ends were 6 bases for V and 1 base for J; bases not matched to a gene: 5. In DNA form, the CDR3 reads TGTGCCAGCTCGGCGGGACAGGATTCCTACGAGCAGTACTTC. Amino acids: CASSAGQDSYEQYF.

By sample fraction, this clone is medium-sized. This sequence joins TRBV27 and TRBJ2-1; 7 bases align to TRBD2. Germline values: CDR1 MNHEY, CDR2 SMNVEV (reference sequence). V was pared by 4 bases and J by 2 bases, with 8 bases of the junction left unmatched. This CDR3 comprises 16 residues. The CDR3 DNA follows: TGTGCCAGCAGTTCCCTCCAGCGGGGCGCCTACAATGAGCAGTTCTTC. It encodes CASSSLQRGAYNEQFF.

The chain is built from TRBV28 and TRBJ1-1, with D possibly matching TRBD1 (5 bases). Deletions cut 11 bases from V and 2 bases from J, with 33 bases between. Germline assignment: CDR1 MDHEN and CDR2 SYDVKM. This CDR3 comprises 19 residues. In DNA, the CDR3 is TGTGCCGCCCGACCGATTCACCTCCGGGACCGACAAATTAACACTGAAGCTTTCTTT. It specifies CAARPIHLRDRQINTEAFF.